This T cell receptor beta chain was sequenced during a study of blood T cells in healthy people across ages. Extraction of total RNA produced a minimum of 6 micrograms from each sample. The authors ran a second PCR of about 6 to 11 cycles using a sample-barcoded 5' primer and a J-beta primer mix. TCRdb re-derived calls from the 5' RACE reads in MiXCR, one entry per CDR3 protein. Of about a million distinct CDR3 sequences listed, around two fifths were seen once; the top ten hold 13%. With V trimmed by 6 bases and J by 0 bases, 6 bases remained unmatched. Germline V gene sequence: CDR1 SNHLY, CDR2 FYNNEI. The CDR3 contains 17 residues. This clonotype was seen a handful of times.

The chain joins TRBV2 to TRBJ2-5, with TRBD2 matching 14 bases. The source is a man between 18 and 35 years old in good health. The sequenced material came from blood. The CDR3 nucleotides are TGTGCCAGCAGGTCCGGGACTAGCGGGAGATACCAAGAGACCCAGTACTTC. This gives the protein CASRSGTSGRYQETQYF. Filled out from reference TRBV2 and TRBJ2-5, the complete variable domain reads EPEVTQTPSHQVTQMGQEVILRCVPISNHLYFYWYRQILGQKVEFLVSFYNNEISEKSEIFDDQFSVERPDGSNFTLKIRSTKLEDSAMYFCASRSGTSGRYQETQYFGPGTRLLVL.